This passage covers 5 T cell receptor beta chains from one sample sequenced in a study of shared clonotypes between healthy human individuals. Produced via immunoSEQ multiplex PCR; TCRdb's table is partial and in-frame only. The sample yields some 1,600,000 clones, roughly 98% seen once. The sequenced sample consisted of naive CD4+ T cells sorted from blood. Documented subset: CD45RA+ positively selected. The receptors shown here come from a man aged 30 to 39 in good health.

CDR3 coding DNA: TGTGCCATGGGGTCCGGGGGGGAGACCCAGTACTTC. As protein: CAMGSGGETQYF. The V call is TRBV5-4, the J call TRBJ2-5; 7 bases agree with TRBD2. Germline V lookup: CDR1 SGHNT, CDR2 YYREEE (reference sequence). The V and J ends lost 9 bases and 5 bases, in that order; junction bases with no gene match: 7. There are 12 residues in the CDR3.

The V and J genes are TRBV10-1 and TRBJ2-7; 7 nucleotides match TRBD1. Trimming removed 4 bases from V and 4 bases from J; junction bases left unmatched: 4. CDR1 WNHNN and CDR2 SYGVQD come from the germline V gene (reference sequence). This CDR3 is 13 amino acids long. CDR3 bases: TGCGCCAGCAGTGGGGACAGCGTTTACGAGCAGTACTTC. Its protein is CASSGDSVYEQYF.

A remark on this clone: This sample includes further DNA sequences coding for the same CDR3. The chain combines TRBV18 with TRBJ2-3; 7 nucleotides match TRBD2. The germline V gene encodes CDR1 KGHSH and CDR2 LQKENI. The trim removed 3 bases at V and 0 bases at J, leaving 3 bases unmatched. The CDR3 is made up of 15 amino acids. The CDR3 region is CASSPASGSTDTQYF. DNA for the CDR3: TGTGCCAGCTCACCGGCTAGCGGTAGCACAGATACGCAGTATTTT.

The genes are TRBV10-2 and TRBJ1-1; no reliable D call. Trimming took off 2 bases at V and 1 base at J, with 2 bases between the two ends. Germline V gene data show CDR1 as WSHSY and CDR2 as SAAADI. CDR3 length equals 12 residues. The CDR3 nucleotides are TGCGCCAGCAGTGAGAGGAACACTGAAGCTTTCTTT. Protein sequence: CASSERNTEAFF.

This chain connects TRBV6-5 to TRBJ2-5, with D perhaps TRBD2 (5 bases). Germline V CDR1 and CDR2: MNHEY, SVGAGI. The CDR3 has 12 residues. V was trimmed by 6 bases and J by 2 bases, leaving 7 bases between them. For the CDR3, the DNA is TGTGCCAGCAGGCGGACTCAAGAGACCCAGTACTTC. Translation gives CASRRTQETQYF.